This T cell receptor beta chain was sequenced during a study of T cells in Graves' hyperthyroidism and ophthalmopathy. Study findings and constraints: Most clonotypes expanded in the thyroid (above 0.001) were also present in blood. The model forecast ophthalmopathy, anticipating it by a median approximately 6.1 months before onset.

This clonotype was seen a few times. Antigen: not known. The conserved closing phenylalanine or tryptophan is absent in this CDR3, likely reflecting a read error. This CDR3 comprises 14 residues. Trimming removed 5 bases from V and 0 bases from J; junction bases left unmatched: 5. Germline V gene lookup returns CDR1 SGHDT and CDR2 YYEEEE. There were TCR beta CDR3 regions amplified from RNA transcripts. First-round RT-PCR with HTBI primers amplified the TCR CDR3 region. TCRdb redid the calling of the multiplex PCR reads with MiXCR, one entry per CDR3 protein. This table has about 520,000 distinct CDR3 sequences, approximately 24% appearing once. Uncontrolled infections, other autoimmune diseases, pregnancy or lactation led to exclusion of patients. PBMCs were derived from approximately 10 ml fresh peripheral blood.

Sequenced material: blood. The chain couples TRBV5-6 to TRBJ2-7, with 7 bases matching TRBD2. The sequence came from a woman between 25 and 40 years old with Graves' ophthalmopathy. The CDR3 bases are TGTGCCAGCAGAGTTTGGGGGGGCTCCTACGAGCAGTACTCC. It encodes CASRVWGGSYEQYS.